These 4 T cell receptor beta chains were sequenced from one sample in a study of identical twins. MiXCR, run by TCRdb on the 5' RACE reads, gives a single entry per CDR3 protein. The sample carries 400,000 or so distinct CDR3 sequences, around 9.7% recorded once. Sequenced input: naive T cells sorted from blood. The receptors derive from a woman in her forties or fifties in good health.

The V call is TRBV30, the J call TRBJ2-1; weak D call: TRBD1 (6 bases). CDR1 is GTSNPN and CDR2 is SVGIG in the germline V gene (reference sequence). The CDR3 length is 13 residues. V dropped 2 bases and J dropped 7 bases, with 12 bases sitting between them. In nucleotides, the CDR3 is TGTGCCTGGAGTACCGGACAGACTAATGAGCAGTTCTTC. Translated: CAWSTGQTNEQFF.

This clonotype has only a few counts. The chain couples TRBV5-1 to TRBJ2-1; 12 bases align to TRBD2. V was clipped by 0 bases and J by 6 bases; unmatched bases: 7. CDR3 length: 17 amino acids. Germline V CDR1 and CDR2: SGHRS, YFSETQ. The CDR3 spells CASSLGLAGAGGNEQFF. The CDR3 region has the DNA TGCGCCAGCAGCTTGGGACTAGCGGGAGCTGGGGGCAATGAGCAGTTCTTC.

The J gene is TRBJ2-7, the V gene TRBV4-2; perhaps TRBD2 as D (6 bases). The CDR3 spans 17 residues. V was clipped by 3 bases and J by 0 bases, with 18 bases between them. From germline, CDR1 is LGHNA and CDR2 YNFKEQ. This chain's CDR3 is CASSQRSAGLGSYEQYF. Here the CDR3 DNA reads TGTGCCAGCAGCCAGAGATCGGCGGGATTAGGCTCCTACGAGCAGTACTTC.

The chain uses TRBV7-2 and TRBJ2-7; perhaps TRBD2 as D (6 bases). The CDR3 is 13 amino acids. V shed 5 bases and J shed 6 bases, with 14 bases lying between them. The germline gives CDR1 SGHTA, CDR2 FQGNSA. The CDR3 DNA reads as TGTGCCAGCAGCCGGGACTCGGGTGCCGAGCAGTACTTC. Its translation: CASSRDSGAEQYF.